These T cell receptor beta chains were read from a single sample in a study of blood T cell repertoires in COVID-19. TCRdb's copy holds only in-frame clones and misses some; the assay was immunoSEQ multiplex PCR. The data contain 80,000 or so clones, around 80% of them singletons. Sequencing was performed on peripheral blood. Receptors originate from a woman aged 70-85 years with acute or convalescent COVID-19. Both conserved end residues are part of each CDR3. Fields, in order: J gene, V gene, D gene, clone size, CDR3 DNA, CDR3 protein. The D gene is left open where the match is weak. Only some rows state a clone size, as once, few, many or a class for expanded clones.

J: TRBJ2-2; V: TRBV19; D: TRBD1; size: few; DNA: TGTGCCAGTGGACAGGGAGCAAACACCGGGGAGCTGTTTTTT; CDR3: CASGQGANTGELFF
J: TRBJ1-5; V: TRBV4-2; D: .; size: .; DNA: TGTGCCAGCAGCCGACAGGTTTTGGGCGATCAGCCCCAGCATTTT; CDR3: CASSRQVLGDQPQHF
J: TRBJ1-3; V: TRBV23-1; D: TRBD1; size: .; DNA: TGCGCCAGCAGTCCCCTGGGGGCAAGCCAGGGGGACACCATATATTTT; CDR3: CASSPLGASQGDTIYF
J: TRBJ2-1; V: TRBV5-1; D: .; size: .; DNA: TGCGCCAGCAGCTTGGATGTCTTCAGGGATGAGCAGTTCTTC; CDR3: CASSLDVFRDEQFF
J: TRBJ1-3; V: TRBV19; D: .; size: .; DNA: TGTGCCAGTAGTTTCGACAGGGGAAACACCATATATTTT; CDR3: CASSFDRGNTIYF
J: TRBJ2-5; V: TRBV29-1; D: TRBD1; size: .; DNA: TGCAGCGTTGATGTGGGACAGAACCAAGAGACCCAGTACTTC; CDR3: CSVDVGQNQETQYF
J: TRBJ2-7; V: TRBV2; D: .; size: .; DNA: TGTGCCAGCAGTCCCCGGGGATACGAGCAGTACTTC; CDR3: CASSPRGYEQYF
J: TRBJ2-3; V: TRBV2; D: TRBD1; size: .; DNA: TGTGCCAGCAGCTCCGACAGGGGAGGCGGCACAGATACGCAGTATTTT; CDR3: CASSSDRGGGTDTQYF
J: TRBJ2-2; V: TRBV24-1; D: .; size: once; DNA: TGTGCCACCAGTGATTTGTGGCAGGGCGCGAACACCGGGGAGCTGTTTTTT; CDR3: CATSDLWQGANTGELFF
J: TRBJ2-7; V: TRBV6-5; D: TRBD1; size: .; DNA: TGTGCCAGCAGTCCTGGACAGGGCAACTACGAGCAGTACTTC; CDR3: CASSPGQGNYEQYF
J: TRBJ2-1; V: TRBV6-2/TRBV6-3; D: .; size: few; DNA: TGTGCCAGCAGTTACACATACTCGTCCGAGGGCACTACTAGAAGGTACAATGAGCAGTTCTTC; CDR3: CASSYTYSSEGTTRRYNEQFF
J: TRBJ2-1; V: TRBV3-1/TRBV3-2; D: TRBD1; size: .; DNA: TGTGCCAGCAGCACCAGGGGGCACGACAATGAGCAGTTCTTC; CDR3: CASSTRGHDNEQFF
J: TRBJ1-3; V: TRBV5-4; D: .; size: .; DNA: TGTGCCAGCAGCTGGACCACAGGAAACTCTGGAAACACCATATATTTT; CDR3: CASSWTTGNSGNTIYF
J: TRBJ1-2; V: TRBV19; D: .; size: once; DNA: TGTGCCAGTAGGGACAGAGATGCTAACTATGGCTACACCTTC; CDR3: CASRDRDANYGYTF
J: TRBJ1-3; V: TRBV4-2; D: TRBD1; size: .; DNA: TGTGCCAGCAGCCACCCCAAAGGAGGGACAGGGGGGAATCGGGTTGGAAACACCATATATTTT; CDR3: CASSHPKGGTGGNRVGNTIYF
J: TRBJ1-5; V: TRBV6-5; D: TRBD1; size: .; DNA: TGTGCCAGCAGTCTAGCCAGGGGGACCAATCAGCCCCAGCATTTT; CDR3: CASSLARGTNQPQHF
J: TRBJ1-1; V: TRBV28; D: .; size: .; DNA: TGTGCCAGCAGTTATTCGGGAAACACTGAAGCTTTCTTT; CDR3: CASSYSGNTEAFF